This record covers a single TCR beta chain. The antigen it binds to is not known. Nothing much larger sits one base from this clone, and base qualities are not available. Genomic DNA was extracted from sorted cells with the Quick-DNA Microprep Kit. Amplification of TCRbeta DNA was done with the immunoSEQ hsTCRbeta kit, following the protocol from the manufacturer. TCRbeta libraries were sequenced on an Illumina MiSeq instrument. The paper's data handling went like this. After out-of-frame sequences were removed, 2 million to 2.5 million distinct TCRbeta sequences remained, averaging about 67,000 per individual. Each individual was scored according to the count of 160 or so previously reported CMV-associated TCRbeta sequences and the total productive distinct TCRbeta count. A beta-binomial model was reimplemented in Python, and scikit-learn random forests with default parameters were trained on data from the US cohort. Classifier performance on the Belgian cohort was reported as the median AUC with percentile confidence intervals calculated over 10,000 bootstrap iterations. Entries here come from immuneACCESS through TCRdb and include only in-frame sequences with V and J called. Some clones fail to appear in such tables; in the studies checked, an unresolved V gene covers under half of the shortfall, and the cause of the remainder is unknown. The V and J calls and clone size are taken from that table; D and trimming were inferred from the DNA. This sample has more than 40,000 clones in its table, and roughly four fifths of those were observed once. Roughly 6.5% of the sample lies in the top ten.

Single viable CD3+CD4+CD8-CD45RO+ cells were sorted as memory CD4+ T cells on a FACSAria II. CMV serostatus was determined using a Roche Elecsys assay that detects serum IgG against CMV pp150, pp28, p38 and p52. After the samples were thawed, total CD4+ T cells were enriched through positive selection using CD4 magnetic microbeads. The samples came from a separate study whose specific focus was interrogating the CD4+ T cell memory repertoire. Following standard operating procedures, peripheral blood mononuclear cells were isolated and cryopreserved, while serum was kept at -80 degrees C. The staining relied on CD3-PerCP (BW264/56), CD4-APC (RPA-T4), CD45RO-PE (UCHT1) and CD8-Pacific Orange (3B5) antibodies, and Sytox blue was used to exclude non-viable cells. From V the trimming removes 11 bases and from J it removes 4 bases, while the gene matches leave 12 bases of the junction unaccounted for. Counted from cysteine to phenylalanine, this CDR3 has 15 amino acids. Only the CDR3 part of the read is kept: 45 bases, read in frame from the first base. Reading the germline V gene gives CDR1 SNHLY and CDR2 FYNNEI.

This record belongs to a study of memory CD4+ T cells and cytomegalovirus serostatus (dated by TCRdb to the late 2010s). With regard to the full study: A total of some 33 healthy Belgian adults, of whom 9 were CMV seropositive and 24 were CMV seronegative, were included in the cohort. CD4+ memory TCRbeta repertoires of a Belgian cohort with known cytomegalovirus serostatus were sequenced in order to replicate a published TCR-based CMV serostatus classifier.

The paper as a whole reports these results and caveats: For CMV serostatus prediction, a median bootstrapped AUC of roughly 0.94 was reached with the original framework, and a median bootstrapped AUC of roughly 0.9 was reached with a US-trained random forest. Only CD4+CD45RO+ memory cells were sequenced, unlike the original study, which covered naive and memory CD4+ and CD8+ populations. A median bootstrapped AUC of around 0.94 with a 95% CI of 0.76-1.00 was achieved on the Belgian cohort by the original-framework classifier. Of 164 previously reported CMV-associated TCRbeta sequences, approximately 70 appeared in the CD4+ memory repertoires, each in one to five individuals. Results were interpreted as suggesting that the CMV-associated TCR signature is largely present in the CD4+ memory repertoire.

The specimen was memory CD4+ T cells from blood. This receptor was taken from an adult in good health and CMV-seronegative. The chain is assembled from TRBV2 and TRBJ1-3, and TRBD1 matches 9 of the central bases. The nucleotide sequence is given as TGTGCCGACCGACGGGACAGGGCGTCGGGAAACACCATATATTTT. This codes for CADRRDRASGNTIYF.